This TCR beta chain was retrieved from a study of blood T cell repertoires in COVID-19. Study information: Whether acute or convalescent, the COVID-19 samples came from the United States, Italy and Spain.

The data were produced by immunoSEQ multiplex PCR, yet TCRdb's version contains in-frame clones alone and is incomplete. The data hold under 80,000 clones, with 88% observed a single time. CDR3 length equals 13 residues. Trimming removed 5 bases at V and 3 bases at J, with 11 bases between. Germline-derived CDR1 and CDR2 are MNHEY and SVGAGI. The material sequenced was peripheral blood. This sequence joins TRBV6-5 and TRBJ2-7; D is perhaps TRBD2 (5 bases). This sequence was found in a human donor in a cohort sampled during active COVID-19. The CDR3 here is CASSLTRDYEQYF. The CDR3 region has the DNA TGTGCCAGCAGTCTTACTAGGGACTACGAGCAGTACTTC.